This TCR beta chain was retrieved from a study of T cell responses to AZD1222 COVID-19 vaccine. Study-wide findings and caveats: There were mostly white British donors and more females than males, and clonal diversity was possibly underestimated.

As to this clone: Its antigen is not known.

The repertoire was sequenced with immunoSEQ multiplex PCR; TCRdb's copy has only in-frame clones and lacks some. The table shows 140,000 to 150,000 clones, with about 87% occurring only once. The sequencing used peripheral blood, collected on day 0 of AZD1222 vaccination. This sequence was found in an adult in good health.

The CDR3 region has the DNA TGTGCCTGGAAGGGGGACAGAAGACACGAGCAGTACTTC. Its translation is CAWKGDRRHEQYF. This chain joins TRBV30 and TRBJ2-7, with 7 nucleotides matching TRBD1. Germline V gene data show CDR1 as GTSNPN and CDR2 as SVGIG (reference sequence). The CDR3 runs 13 residues. Unmatched junction bases numbered 8, after V lost 4 bases and J lost 5 bases.